This TCR beta chain derives from a study of blood T cell repertoires in COVID-19 (dated by TCRdb to the early 2020s). About the full investigation: Samples from collaborators originated in the United States, Italy and Spain and spanned both the acute and convalescent phases of COVID-19. Where available, HLA class I and class II types were obtained from metadata supplied by the sample provider rather than from assay-based typing. The samples were drawn from the first 160 participants of the ongoing ImmuneRACE study and from 950 to 1,500 subjects provided by 6 global collaborators. Subjects who had been exposed to COVID-19, were actively infected with it, or had recovered from it provided the deeply sampled blood TCRbeta repertoires that made up the dataset. The repertoires were released in a freely available public database meant as a resource for research on the immune response to SARS-CoV-2. The material from the prospective study consisted of cDNA or gDNA derived from T cells, B-cell-depleted T cells, or PBMCs. Nearly every sample came with metadata listing a de-identified subject ID, COVID-19 status, age in years and sex. The research as a whole found: The quantity of clinical and demographic metadata differed by source and by participant and was supplied without curation.

The germline V gene sets CDR1 to LGHNA and CDR2 to YSLEER. The CDR3, cysteine through phenylalanine, is 14 amino acids long. Here the CDR3 DNA is all that survives: 42 bases in frame from base 1. From V the trimming removes 0 bases and from J it removes 4 bases, while the gene matches leave 3 bases of the junction unaccounted for. In the case of this clone: Its antigen remains unidentified. The input lacks base qualities; no much larger clone sits a single base away.

Participants in the prospective study were aged roughly 18 to 89 years, lived in 20 to 30 United States geographic areas, and enrolled through a virtual design. To assign participants to cohorts, the prospective study relied on clinical history that participants themselves reported in a screening survey and a study questionnaire. Exposed participants had been in contact with someone with a PCR-confirmed or clinician-diagnosed COVID-19 case within 2 weeks of study entry. In the prospective study, mobile phlebotomists collected whole blood, serum and a nasopharyngeal or oropharyngeal swab from each participant. Participants in the prospective study had the option to provide additional blood draws and questionnaires over an approximately 2-month period. Blood samples from the prospective study were shipped frozen or at room temperature prior to DNA extraction. TCRbeta CDR3 regions were amplified from genomic DNA using the immunoSEQ Assay, a bias-controlled multiplex PCR. The original methods were these. Nucleated cell counts per sample were estimated from amplification of reference gene primers within the assay. To quantify the absolute abundance of each unique TCRbeta CDR3 rearrangement, sequence reads were collapsed and filtered. Productive Simpson clonality was computed per sample as the square root of Simpson's diversity index over productive rearrangements. This immuneACCESS table, as held by TCRdb, lists in-frame sequences with V and J called but not all clones. Of the missing ones, under half trace to an unresolved V gene in checked studies; the others have no known cause. V, J and clone size were drawn from that table, and D and trimming were deduced from the DNA. This sample comprises around 64,000 clones, around 66% of them detected only once. Over 50% of the sample is in the top ten clones.

This chain joins TRBV4-3 to TRBJ2-7; TRBD1 agrees with 7 junctional bases. Input material: PBMCs or T cells enriched from blood (not recorded which). This clonotype was obtained from a woman aged 55-70 years who had been exposed to COVID-19. In nucleotides, the sequence is TGCGCCAGCAGCCAAGACAGGGGGATGTACGAGCAGTACTTC. Its product reads: CASSQDRGMYEQYF.